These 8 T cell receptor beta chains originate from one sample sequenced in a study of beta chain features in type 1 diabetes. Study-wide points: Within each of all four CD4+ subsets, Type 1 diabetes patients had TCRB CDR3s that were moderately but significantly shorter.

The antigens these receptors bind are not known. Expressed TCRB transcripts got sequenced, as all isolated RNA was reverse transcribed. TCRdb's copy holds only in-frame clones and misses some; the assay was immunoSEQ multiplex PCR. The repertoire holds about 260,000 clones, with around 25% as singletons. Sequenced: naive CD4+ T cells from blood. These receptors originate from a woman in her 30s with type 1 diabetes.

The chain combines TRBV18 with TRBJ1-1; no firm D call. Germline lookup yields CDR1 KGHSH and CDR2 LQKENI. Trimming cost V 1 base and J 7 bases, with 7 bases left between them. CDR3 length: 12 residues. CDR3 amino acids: CASSPLGDEAFF. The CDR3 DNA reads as TGTGCCAGCTCACCACTCGGAGATGAAGCTTTCTTT.

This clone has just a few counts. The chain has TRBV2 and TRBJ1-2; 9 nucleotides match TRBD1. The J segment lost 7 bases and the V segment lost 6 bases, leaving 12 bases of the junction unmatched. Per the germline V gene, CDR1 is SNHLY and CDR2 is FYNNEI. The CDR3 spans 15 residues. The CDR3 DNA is TGTGCCAGCAGCCCCTCCGGGACAGGGCCCCGTGGCTACACCTTC. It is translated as CASSPSGTGPRGYTF.

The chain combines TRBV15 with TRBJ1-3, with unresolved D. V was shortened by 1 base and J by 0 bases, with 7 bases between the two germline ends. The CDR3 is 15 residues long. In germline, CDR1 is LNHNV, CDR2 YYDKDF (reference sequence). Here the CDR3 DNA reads TGTGCCACCAGCAGAGTAAGACACTCTGGAAACACCATATATTTT. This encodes CATSRVRHSGNTIYF. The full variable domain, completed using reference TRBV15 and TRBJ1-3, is DAMVIQNPRYQVTQFGKPVTLSCSQTLNHNVMYWYQQKSSQAPKLLFHYYDKDFNNEADTPDNFQSRRPNTSFCFLDIRSPGLGDTAMYLCATSRVRHSGNTIYFGEGSWLTVV.

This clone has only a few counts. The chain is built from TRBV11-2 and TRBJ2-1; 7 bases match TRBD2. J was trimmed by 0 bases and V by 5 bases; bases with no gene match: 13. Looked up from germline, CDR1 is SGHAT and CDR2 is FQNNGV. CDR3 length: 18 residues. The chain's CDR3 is CASSLTSGTRLSYNEQFF. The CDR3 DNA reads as TGTGCCAGCAGCCTTACAAGCGGGACGAGACTCTCCTACAATGAGCAGTTCTTC. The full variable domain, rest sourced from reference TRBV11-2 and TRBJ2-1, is EAGVAQSPRYKIIEKRQSVAFWCNPISGHATLYWYQQILGQGPKLLIQFQNNGVVDDSQLPKDRFSAERLKGVDSTLKIQPAKLEDSAVYLCASSLTSGTRLSYNEQFFGPGTRLTVL.

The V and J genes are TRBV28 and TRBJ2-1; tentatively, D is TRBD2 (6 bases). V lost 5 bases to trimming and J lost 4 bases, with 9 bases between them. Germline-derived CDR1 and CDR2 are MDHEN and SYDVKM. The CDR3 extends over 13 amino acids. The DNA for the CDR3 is TGTGCCAGCAGTGTCGGACTATACAATGAGCAGTTCTTC. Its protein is CASSVGLYNEQFF.

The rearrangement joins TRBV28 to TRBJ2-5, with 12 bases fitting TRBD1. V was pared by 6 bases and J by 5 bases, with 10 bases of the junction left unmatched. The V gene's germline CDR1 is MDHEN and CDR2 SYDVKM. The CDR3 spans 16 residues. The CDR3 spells CASRTPGQGAWETQYF. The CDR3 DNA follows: TGTGCCAGCAGGACCCCGGGACAGGGGGCGTGGGAGACCCAGTACTTC. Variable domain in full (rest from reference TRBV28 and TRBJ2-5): DVKVTQSSRYLVKRTGEKVFLECVQDMDHENMFWYRQDPGLGLRLIYFSYDVKMKEKGDIPEGYSVSREKKERFSLILESASTNQTSMYLCASRTPGQGAWETQYFGPGTRLLVL.

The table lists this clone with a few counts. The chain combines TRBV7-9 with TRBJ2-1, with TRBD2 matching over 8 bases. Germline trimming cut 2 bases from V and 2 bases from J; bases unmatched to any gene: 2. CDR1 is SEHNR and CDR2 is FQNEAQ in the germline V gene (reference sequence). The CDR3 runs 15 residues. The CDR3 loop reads CASSLRLAPYNEQFF. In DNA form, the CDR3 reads TGTGCCAGCAGCTTAAGACTAGCGCCCTACAATGAGCAGTTCTTC. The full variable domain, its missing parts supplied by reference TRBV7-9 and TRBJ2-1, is DTGVSQNPRHKITKRGQNVTFRCDPISEHNRLYWYRQTLGQGPEFLTYFQNEAQLEKSRLLSDRFSAERPKGSFSTLEIQRTEQGDSAMYLCASSLRLAPYNEQFFGPGTRLTVL.

The CDR3 loop reads CAGGTDTYEQYF. The CDR3 nucleotides are TGTGCCGGCGGGACCGATACCTACGAGCAGTACTTC. The V call is TRBV2, the J call TRBJ2-7; D may be TRBD2 (6 bases). Germline V gives CDR1 SNHLY, CDR2 FYNNEI. The V end was cut by 11 bases, the J end by 2 bases, with 13 bases between. The CDR3 covers 12 residues.